Below, 18 T cell receptor beta chains from the same sample are listed, as sequenced in a study of blood T cell repertoires in COVID-19. TCRdb's table, derived via immunoSEQ multiplex PCR, lists solely in-frame clones and lacks some. The sample records approximately 440,000 clones, roughly 90% being singletons. Input material: PBMCs or T cells enriched from blood (not recorded which). The source of these receptors is a woman between 18 and 29 years old who had recovered from COVID-19.

This clone was recorded a few times. This chain links TRBV28 with TRBJ2-5; 7 bases align to TRBD2. The CDR3 spans 15 residues. The V and J ends lost 2 bases and 5 bases, in that order; junction bases with no gene match: 8. Germline CDR1 reads MDHEN; CDR2 reads SYDVKM. In nucleotides, the CDR3 is TGTGCCAGCAGTTTAATACTGCCCGGGGGGGAGACCCAGTACTTC. It translates to CASSLILPGGETQYF. Full variable domain (rest looked up from reference TRBV28 and TRBJ2-5): DVKVTQSSRYLVKRTGEKVFLECVQDMDHENMFWYRQDPGLGLRLIYFSYDVKMKEKGDIPEGYSVSREKKERFSLILESASTNQTSMYLCASSLILPGGETQYFGPGTRLLVL.

The chain employs TRBV5-1 and TRBJ1-1; D may be TRBD1 (5 bases). CDR3 size: 14 residues. Germline values: CDR1 SGHRS, CDR2 YFSETQ. V was pared by 7 bases and J by 1 base, with 14 bases between. For the CDR3, the DNA is TGCGCCAGCGCGTTGGGGGGAGGGAACACTGAAGCTTTCTTT. It codes for CASALGGGNTEAFF.

The chain is built from TRBV2 and TRBJ1-6; D not certain. The CDR3 totals 12 residues. Germline V CDR1 and CDR2: SNHLY, FYNNEI. Trimming shortened V by 7 bases and J by 10 bases, and 11 bases separated the two germline ends. This chain's CDR3 is CASTRSLSPLHF. CDR3 sequence (DNA): TGTGCCAGCACGAGGTCACTCTCACCCCTCCACTTT.

The J gene is TRBJ1-6, the V gene TRBV27; D possibly corresponds to TRBD1 (5 bases). The CDR3 extends over 15 amino acids. CDR1 and CDR2 (germline): MNHEY, SMNVEV (reference sequence). The V and J ends lost 2 bases and 8 bases respectively, with 13 bases between them. The CDR3 reads CASSLLGTGDSPLHF. The CDR3 DNA is TGTGCCAGCAGTTTACTGGGGACGGGAGATTCACCCCTCCACTTT.

In its sample, this clone was seen a few times. The chain couples TRBV5-1 to TRBJ1-1; D uncertain. The CDR3 has 14 residues. V dropped 3 bases and J dropped 1 base, with 10 bases sitting between them. CDR1 SGHRS and CDR2 YFSETQ come from the germline V gene. The DNA for the CDR3 is TGCGCCAGCAGCTCCGGGGTGGGGAACACTGAAGCTTTCTTT. Protein: CASSSGVGNTEAFF.

The chain recombines TRBV12-5 with TRBJ2-3; 7 bases map to TRBD1. CDR1 LGHNT and CDR2 FRNRAP come from the germline V gene. This CDR3 has 14 amino acids. V lost 7 bases to trimming and J lost 0 bases; unmatched junction nucleotides: 4. CDR3 loop: CASVVDRSTDTQYF. DNA of the CDR3: TGTGCTAGTGTTGTGGACAGGAGCACAGATACGCAGTATTTT.

The chain uses TRBV6-5 and TRBJ1-1; 7 nucleotides agree with TRBD1. CDR3 length: 14 amino acids. Germline trimming cut 6 bases from V and 0 bases from J; bases unmatched to any gene: 4. Germline assignment: CDR1 MNHEY and CDR2 SVGAGI. DNA of the CDR3: TGTGCCAGCAGCTGGGGACAGATGAACACTGAAGCTTTCTTT. It translates to CASSWGQMNTEAFF.

This clone was picked up a small number of times. The chain joins TRBV5-4 to TRBJ2-5, with 8 bases lining up with TRBD2. Germline CDR1 and CDR2: SGHNT and YYREEE (reference sequence). V gave up 4 bases and J gave up 2 bases; unmatched junction bases: 16. The CDR3 extends over 18 amino acids. CDR3 region: CASSTASSFTGGQETQYF. As DNA, the CDR3 is TGTGCCAGCAGCACGGCGAGTTCTTTCACGGGGGGGCAAGAGACCCAGTACTTC.

The rearrangement uses TRBV5-1 and TRBJ2-7; 8 bases map to TRBD1. In germline, CDR1 is SGHRS, CDR2 YFSETQ. This CDR3 is built from 16 residues. Trimming cost V 0 bases and J 5 bases; bases outside gene matches: 10. The CDR3 DNA reads as TGCGCCAGCAGCTTGGGTAACGGACAGGGTAGGCACGAGCAGTACTTC. This translates into CASSLGNGQGRHEQYF.

The chain combines TRBV30 with TRBJ2-1, with D possibly TRBD2 on 7 matching bases. The CDR3 has 14 residues. Trimming left V 4 bases short and J 5 bases short, with 15 bases between. CDR1 is GTSNPN, CDR2 SVGIG, per germline (reference sequence). CDR3 sequence: CAWMLGGAHNEQFF. In DNA form, the CDR3 reads TGTGCCTGGATGTTAGGGGGGGCTCACAATGAGCAGTTCTTC. The complete variable domain, with remaining parts taken from reference TRBV30 and TRBJ2-1, reads SQTIHQWPATLVQPVGSPLSLECTVEGTSNPNLYWYRQAAGRGLQLLFYSVGIGQISSEVPQNLSASRPQDRQFILSSKKLLLSDSGFYLCAWMLGGAHNEQFFGPGTRLTVL.

The chain couples TRBV6-5 to TRBJ2-7; tentatively, D is TRBD1 (6 bases). The V and J ends lost 7 bases and 2 bases respectively, with 18 bases between them. In germline, CDR1 is MNHEY, CDR2 SVGAGI. This CDR3 is 15 amino acids long. CDR3 DNA: TGTGCCAGCACCGCTGAGTCGGCAGGGGCCTACGAGCAGTACTTC. Protein sequence: CASTAESAGAYEQYF.

The rearrangement joins TRBV7-4 to TRBJ1-2; unclear D gene. CDR3 length: 14 amino acids. Per germline, CDR1 SGHVT and CDR2 SQSDAQ. Trimming removed 4 bases from V and 0 bases from J, with 9 bases in between. The CDR3 sequence is CASSCTDTNYGYTF. The CDR3 DNA follows: TGTGCCAGCAGCTGTACAGATACTAACTATGGCTACACCTTC. Together with reference TRBV7-4 and TRBJ1-2, the CDR3 gives the full variable domain: GAGVSQSPRYKVAKRGRDVALRCDSISGHVTLYWYRQTLGQGSEVLTYSQSDAQRDKSGRPSGRFSAERPERSVSTLKIQRTEQGDSAVYLCASSCTDTNYGYTFGSGTRLTVV.

CDR3 nucleotides: TGTGCCTGGAGTGCAGGGGGGACAGGTAATTCACCCCTCCACTTT. Translating gives CAWSAGGTGNSPLHF. The J gene is TRBJ1-6, the V gene TRBV30, with TRBD1 identical over 8 bases. The CDR3 covers 15 residues. The trim removed 1 base at V and 6 bases at J, leaving 5 bases unmatched. CDR1 is GTSNPN and CDR2 is SVGIG in the germline V gene (reference sequence).

The chain employs TRBV7-2 and TRBJ2-3; 7 nucleotides line up with TRBD1. The germline V gene encodes CDR1 SGHTA and CDR2 FQGNSA. V shed 7 bases, J shed 2 bases, and the junction held 15 bases outside the gene matches. The CDR3 covers 17 residues. The CDR3 DNA sequence: TGTGCCAGCAACCGTCCGGGGACAGCCCAACACACAGATACGCAGTATTTT. Encoded protein: CASNRPGTAQHTDTQYF.

The chain's CDR3 is CAIGEADTQYF. The CDR3, as DNA: TGTGCCATCGGGGAGGCAGATACGCAGTATTTT. V usage is TRBV10-3 and J usage is TRBJ2-3, with D possibly TRBD2 on 6 matching bases. The V gene's germline CDR1 is ENHRY and CDR2 SYGVKD. The V gene lost 8 bases and the J gene lost 4 bases, with 7 bases spanning the gap. The CDR3 loop spans 11 amino acids.

The chain uses TRBV7-8 and TRBJ1-1; D is possibly TRBD1 (5 bases). CDR1 and CDR2 from the germline V gene are SGHVS and FQNEAQ. Deletions cut 4 bases from V and 4 bases from J, with 16 bases between. The CDR3 covers 15 residues. In DNA, the CDR3 is TGTGCCAGCAGCTCCCTGGGGGGAGTGGGCACTGAAGCTTTCTTT. Protein: CASSSLGGVGTEAFF. The full variable domain, its missing parts supplied by reference TRBV7-8 and TRBJ1-1, is GAGVSQSPRYKVAKRGQDVALRCDPISGHVSLFWYQQALGQGPEFLTYFQNEAQLDKSGLPSDRFFAERPEGSVSTLKIQRTQQEDSAVYLCASSSLGGVGTEAFFGQGTRLTVV.

The V gene is TRBV13, the J gene TRBJ1-4; 7 bases fit TRBD1. V trimming: 5 bases; J trimming: 10 bases; junction bases outside the gene matches: 7. The CDR3 runs to 13 residues. Germline lookup yields CDR1 PRHDT and CDR2 FYEKMQ (reference sequence). In nucleotides, the CDR3 is TGTGCCAGCAGCCCAGGGGACAGAGGAAAACTGTTTTTT. Protein: CASSPGDRGKLFF.

This clone was seen a single time. The chain combines TRBV25-1 with TRBJ1-2; 10 positions match TRBD1. This CDR3 is 15 amino acids long. With 4 bases clipped from V and 6 bases from J, the junction kept 8 bases outside the gene matches. Per the germline V gene, CDR1 is MGHDK and CDR2 is SYGVNS. CDR3 nucleotide sequence: TGTGCCAGCAGTGCGACGGGACAGGGGATCGATGGCTACACCTTC. It encodes CASSATGQGIDGYTF.